This passage covers 20 T cell receptor beta chains from one sample sequenced in a study of T-cell memory formation after mild COVID-19. TCRdb re-called the 5' RACE reads with MiXCR, one entry per CDR3 protein. The table lists around 90,000 distinct CDR3 sequences, 10% to 15% of them singletons. Sample: PBMCs or a T cell subset sorted from them (not recorded which). The origin of the receptors is an adult woman who had mild COVID-19 (a few samples of this study predate the infection). Cell type and time point are not known.

CDR3 in amino acids: CASSVVETTDTQYF. The CDR3 region has the DNA TGTGCCAGCAGCGTAGTGGAGACCACAGATACGCAGTATTTT. V and J are TRBV9 and TRBJ2-3; D gene ambiguous. Looked up from germline, CDR1 is SGDLS and CDR2 is YYNGEE. V lost 0 bases and J lost 2, with 7 bases in between. The CDR3 covers 14 residues.

In its sample, this clonotype was seen many times. The rearrangement links TRBV4-1 to TRBJ1-2; D not resolved. V lost 0 bases and J lost 0, with 8 bases in between. The CDR3 contains 15 residues. The germline V gene encodes CDR1 MGHRA and CDR2 YSYEKL. The chain's CDR3 is CASSQDQAPNYGYTF. CDR3 nucleotide sequence: TGCGCCAGCAGCCAAGACCAGGCACCTAACTATGGCTACACCTTC.

This clonotype was counted at least ten times. The chain uses TRBV5-6 and TRBJ2-3; TRBD1 aligns across 8 bases. Germline CDR1 SGHDT, CDR2 YYEEEE. The CDR3 extends over 15 amino acids. The V segment lost 2 bases and the J segment 1 base; nucleotides outside the gene matches: 3. The DNA of the CDR3 is TGTGCCAGCAGCTTAGGACAGGGCCGCACAGATACGCAGTATTTT. This sequence encodes CASSLGQGRTDTQYF.

This clonotype was counted only a few times. This chain uses TRBV5-1 with TRBJ1-1, with 8 bases identical to TRBD1. CDR1 is SGHRS and CDR2 is YFSETQ in the germline V gene. There are 11 residues in the CDR3. V shed 7 bases and J 7 bases; nucleotides not matched to a gene: 3. The CDR3 reads CASGTGGEAFF. For the CDR3, the DNA is TGCGCCAGCGGTACAGGGGGTGAAGCTTTCTTT.

J is TRBJ2-7 and V is TRBV12-3 or TRBV12-4; D is unclear. Trimming left V 6 bases short and J 4 bases short, with 10 bases between. There are 12 residues in the CDR3. The CDR3 protein is CASSLYMYEQYF. In nucleotides, the CDR3 is TGTGCCAGCAGCCTTTACATGTACGAGCAGTACTTC.

Only a few counts were recorded for this clonotype. The CDR3 region is CASSIEVSYEQYF. DNA for the CDR3: TGTGCCAGTAGTATTGAGGTCTCCTACGAGCAGTACTTC. The V and J genes are TRBV19 and TRBJ2-7; D gene ambiguous. Germline lookup yields CDR1 LNHDA and CDR2 SQIVND (reference sequence). This CDR3 has 13 amino acids. V was trimmed by 3 bases and J by 0 bases, leaving 6 bases between them.

The chain recombines TRBV13 with TRBJ2-1, with 7 positions matching TRBD1. In germline, CDR1 is PRHDT, CDR2 FYEKMQ (reference sequence). V shed 1 base, J shed 5 bases, and the junction held 5 bases outside the gene matches. The CDR3 is 15 residues long. In DNA form, the CDR3 reads TGTGCCAGCAGCTTAGCGGGACAGTATCACAATGAGCAGTTCTTC. Amino acid sequence: CASSLAGQYHNEQFF.

This clonotype was seen a few times. The rearrangement joins TRBV4-1 to TRBJ2-5; 10 nucleotides match TRBD2. Germline CDR1 is MGHRA and CDR2 is YSYEKL. The CDR3 is 17 amino acids. J gave up 1 base and V 1 base, and 6 bases lay outside the gene matches. The CDR3 loop is CASSQAASGRIQETQYF. The CDR3 coding sequence is TGCGCCAGCAGCCAAGCCGCTAGCGGGAGAATCCAAGAGACCCAGTACTTC.

There are a few counts of this clonotype. The chain uses TRBV12-3 or TRBV12-4 and TRBJ2-5; 13 bases are shared with TRBD2. The CDR3 runs 16 residues. V lost 4 bases and J lost 1; bases outside the gene matches: 3. DNA of the CDR3: TGTGCCAGCAGTTCGGGACTAGCGGGGCCCCAAGAGACCCAGTACTTC. It encodes CASSSGLAGPQETQYF.

In DNA, the CDR3 is TGCAGTGCTAGGAGGGAAGGATACGAGCAGTACTTC. It codes for CSARREGYEQYF. V gene TRBV20-1 combines with J gene TRBJ2-7, with TRBD2 as a possible D gene (5 bases). This CDR3 region has 12 residues. Trimming removed 3 bases at V and 4 bases at J, with 10 bases between. Germline V CDR1 and CDR2: DFQATT, SNEGSKA (reference sequence).

The gene calls are TRBV5-5 and TRBJ2-7; TRBD1 matches at 7 bases. Per germline, CDR1 SGHKS and CDR2 YYEKEE (reference sequence). This CDR3 has 15 residues. The junction had 7 bases not matched to a gene; V was cut back by 4 bases and J by 0 bases. CDR3 nucleotide sequence: TGTGCCAGCAGCCTACTGACAGGGCCCTCCTACGAGCAGTACTTC. Protein product: CASSLLTGPSYEQYF.

The genes are TRBV3-1 and TRBJ1-2; D may be TRBD1 (6 bases). This CDR3 region has 18 residues. Germline V gives CDR1 LGHDT, CDR2 YNNKEL (reference sequence). V lost 2 bases and J 1 base, leaving 20 bases between the germline ends. The chain's CDR3 is CASSQSGSPTGFNYGYTF. DNA of the CDR3: TGTGCCAGCAGCCAAAGCGGGTCCCCGACAGGCTTTAACTATGGCTACACCTTC. Variable domain in full (rest from reference TRBV3-1 and TRBJ1-2): DTAVSQTPKYLVTQMGNDKSIKCEQNLGHDTMYWYKQDSKKFLKIMFSYNNKELIINETVPNRFSPKSPDKAHLNLHINSLELGDSAVYFCASSQSGSPTGFNYGYTFGSGTRLTVV.

This chain links TRBV2 with TRBJ2-7; D gene unclear. Germline V CDR1 and CDR2: SNHLY, FYNNEI. V lost 2 bases and J lost 3, with 8 bases in between. This CDR3 has 13 amino acids. The CDR3 here is CASSELGIYEQYF. The CDR3 DNA reads as TGTGCCAGCAGTGAATTAGGGATCTACGAGCAGTACTTC.

J is TRBJ2-5 and V is TRBV7-9; possible D gene TRBD1, 6 bases. The length of the CDR3 is 16 residues. Trimming stripped 4 bases from V and 1 base from J, with 16 bases between. CDR1 is SEHNR and CDR2 is FQNEAQ in the germline V gene (reference sequence). The CDR3 spells CASSSHPTGSQETQYF. CDR3 coding DNA: TGTGCCAGCAGCTCCCACCCAACAGGGAGCCAAGAGACCCAGTACTTC.

The J gene is TRBJ2-7, the V gene TRBV7-9; D is unresolved. This CDR3 comprises 16 residues. Trimming left V 5 bases short and J 2 bases short, with 19 bases between. The V gene's germline CDR1 is SEHNR and CDR2 FQNEAQ (reference sequence). CDR3 in DNA: TGTGCCAGCAGCCCATCTATTGGGGTCTTGGCCTACGAGCAGTACTTC. Translating it yields CASSPSIGVLAYEQYF.

The rearrangement links TRBV10-3 to TRBJ1-4, with D possibly being TRBD1 (6 bases). CDR3 length: 16 amino acids. V gave up 0 bases and J gave up 5 bases, with 13 bases separating them. In germline, CDR1 is ENHRY, CDR2 SYGVKD. The CDR3 DNA follows: TGTGCCATCAGTGAGTCGTTGGGGACAAAAAATGAAAAACTGTTTTTT. Its protein is CAISESLGTKNEKLFF.

This clonotype was detected many times. The V and J genes are TRBV6-5 and TRBJ2-3; D assignment may be TRBD1 or TRBD2 (6 bases each). The CDR3 sequence is 12 residues long. Trimming took off 6 bases at V and 7 bases at J, with 11 bases between the two ends. CDR1 and CDR2 from the germline V gene are MNHEY and SVGAGI. CDR3 amino acids: CASSPGGHTQYF. CDR3 nucleotides: TGTGCCAGCAGCCCCGGGGGCCATACGCAGTATTTT.

This clonotype was picked up a small number of times. V gene TRBV20-1 combines with J gene TRBJ2-3, with D perhaps TRBD1 or TRBD2 (5 bases each). CDR1 is DFQATT, CDR2 SNEGSKA, per germline (reference sequence). The CDR3 contains 17 residues. The germline V and J ends were trimmed by 0 bases and 5 bases, with 21 bases remaining between them. The CDR3 DNA is TGCAGTGCTAGAGATCCCACCGGGACCCCACCGGGAGATACGCAGTATTTT. It yields the protein CSARDPTGTPPGDTQYF.

The gene calls are TRBV4-1 and TRBJ2-1, with D perhaps matching TRBD1 (5 bases). The CDR3 has 15 amino acids. V shed 3 bases and J shed 9 bases, with 18 bases lying between them. Germline assignment: CDR1 MGHRA and CDR2 YSYEKL. The CDR3 DNA is TGCGCCAGCAGCCAGGATCCGGGCCCTAGGGGTGAGCAGTTCTTC. Protein product: CASSQDPGPRGEQFF.

The genes are TRBV12-3 or TRBV12-4 and TRBJ2-5; 9 nucleotides agree with TRBD2. Unmatched junction bases numbered 4, after V lost 4 bases and J lost 4 bases. This CDR3 has 14 residues. CDR3 protein: CASSSGLAPETQYF. CDR3 nucleotides: TGTGCCAGCAGTTCGGGACTAGCTCCAGAGACCCAGTACTTC.